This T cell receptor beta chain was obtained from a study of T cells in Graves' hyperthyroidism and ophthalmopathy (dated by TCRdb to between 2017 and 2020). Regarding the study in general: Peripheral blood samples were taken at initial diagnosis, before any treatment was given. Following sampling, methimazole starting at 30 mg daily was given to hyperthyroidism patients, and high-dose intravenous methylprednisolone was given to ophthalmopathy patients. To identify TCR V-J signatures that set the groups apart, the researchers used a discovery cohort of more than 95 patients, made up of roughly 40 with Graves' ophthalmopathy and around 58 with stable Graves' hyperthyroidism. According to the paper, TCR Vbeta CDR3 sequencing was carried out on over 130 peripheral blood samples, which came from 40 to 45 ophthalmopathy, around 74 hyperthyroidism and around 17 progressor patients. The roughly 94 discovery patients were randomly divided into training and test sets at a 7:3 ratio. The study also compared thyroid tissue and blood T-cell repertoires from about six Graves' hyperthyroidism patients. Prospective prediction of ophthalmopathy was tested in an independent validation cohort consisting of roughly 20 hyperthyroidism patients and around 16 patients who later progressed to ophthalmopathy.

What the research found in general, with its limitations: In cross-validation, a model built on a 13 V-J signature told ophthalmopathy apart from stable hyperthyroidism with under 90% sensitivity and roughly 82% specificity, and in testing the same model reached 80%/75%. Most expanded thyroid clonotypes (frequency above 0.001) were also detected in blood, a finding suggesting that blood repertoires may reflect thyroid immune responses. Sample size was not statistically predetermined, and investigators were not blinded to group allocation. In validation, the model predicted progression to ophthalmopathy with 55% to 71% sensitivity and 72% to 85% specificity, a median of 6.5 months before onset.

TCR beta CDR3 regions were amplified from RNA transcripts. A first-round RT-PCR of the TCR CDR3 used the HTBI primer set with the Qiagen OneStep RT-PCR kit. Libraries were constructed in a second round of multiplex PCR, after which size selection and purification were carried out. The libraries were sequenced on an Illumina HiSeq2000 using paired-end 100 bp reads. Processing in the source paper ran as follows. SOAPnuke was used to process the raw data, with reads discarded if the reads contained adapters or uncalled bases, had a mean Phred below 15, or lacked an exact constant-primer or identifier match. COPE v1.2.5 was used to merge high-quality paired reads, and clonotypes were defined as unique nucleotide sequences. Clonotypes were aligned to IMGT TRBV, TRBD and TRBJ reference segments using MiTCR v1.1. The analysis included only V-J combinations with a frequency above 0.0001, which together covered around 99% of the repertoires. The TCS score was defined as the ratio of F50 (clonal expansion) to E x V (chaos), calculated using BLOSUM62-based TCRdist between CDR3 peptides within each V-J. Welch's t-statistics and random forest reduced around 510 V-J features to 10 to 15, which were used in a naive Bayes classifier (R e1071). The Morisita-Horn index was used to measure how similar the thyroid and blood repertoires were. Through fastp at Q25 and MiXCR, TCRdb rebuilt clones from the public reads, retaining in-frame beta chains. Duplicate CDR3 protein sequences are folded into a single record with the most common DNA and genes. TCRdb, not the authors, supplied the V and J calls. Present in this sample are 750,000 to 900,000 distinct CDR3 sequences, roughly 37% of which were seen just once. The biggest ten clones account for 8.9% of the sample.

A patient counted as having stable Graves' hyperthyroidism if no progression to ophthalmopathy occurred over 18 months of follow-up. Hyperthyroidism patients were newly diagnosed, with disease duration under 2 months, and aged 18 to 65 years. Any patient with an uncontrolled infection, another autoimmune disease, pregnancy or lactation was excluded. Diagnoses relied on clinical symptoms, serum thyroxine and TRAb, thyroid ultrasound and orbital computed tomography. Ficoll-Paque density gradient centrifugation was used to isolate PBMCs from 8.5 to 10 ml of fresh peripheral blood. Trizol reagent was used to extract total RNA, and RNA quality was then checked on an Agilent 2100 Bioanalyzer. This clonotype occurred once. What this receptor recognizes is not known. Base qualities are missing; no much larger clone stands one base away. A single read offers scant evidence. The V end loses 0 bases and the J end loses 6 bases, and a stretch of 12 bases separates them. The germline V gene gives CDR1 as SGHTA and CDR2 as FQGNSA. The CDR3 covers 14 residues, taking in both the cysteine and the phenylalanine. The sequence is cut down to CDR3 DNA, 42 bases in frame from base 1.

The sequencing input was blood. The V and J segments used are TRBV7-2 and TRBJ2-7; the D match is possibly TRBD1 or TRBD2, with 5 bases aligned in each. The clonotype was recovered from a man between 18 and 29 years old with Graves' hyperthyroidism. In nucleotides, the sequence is TGTGCCAGCAGCTTAGCCGGAACGAGGGGCGAGCAGTACTTC. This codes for CASSLAGTRGEQYF. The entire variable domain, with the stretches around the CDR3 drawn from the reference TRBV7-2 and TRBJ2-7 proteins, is GAGVSQSPSNKVTEKGKDVELRCDPISGHTALYWYRQSLGQGLEFLIYFQGNSAPDKSGLPSDRFSAERTGGSVSTLTIQRTQQEDSAVYLCASSLAGTRGEQYFGPGTRLTVT.